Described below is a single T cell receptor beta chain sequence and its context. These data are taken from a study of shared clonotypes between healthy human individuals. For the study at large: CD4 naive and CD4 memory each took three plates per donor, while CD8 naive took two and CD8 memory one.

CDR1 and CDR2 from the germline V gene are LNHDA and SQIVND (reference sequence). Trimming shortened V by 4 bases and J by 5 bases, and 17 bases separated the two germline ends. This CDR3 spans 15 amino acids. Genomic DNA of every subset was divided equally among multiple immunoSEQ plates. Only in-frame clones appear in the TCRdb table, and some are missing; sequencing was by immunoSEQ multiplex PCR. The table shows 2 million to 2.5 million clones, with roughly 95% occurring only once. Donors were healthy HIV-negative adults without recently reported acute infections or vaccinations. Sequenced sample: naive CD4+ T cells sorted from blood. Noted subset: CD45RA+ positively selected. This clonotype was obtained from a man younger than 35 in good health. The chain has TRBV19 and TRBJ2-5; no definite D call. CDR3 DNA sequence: TGTGCCAGTAGTACGCCGGGCCTTTTGATGGAGACCCAGTACTTC. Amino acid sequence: CASSTPGLLMETQYF. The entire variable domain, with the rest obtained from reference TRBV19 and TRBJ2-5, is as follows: DGGITQSPKYLFRKEGQNVTLSCEQNLNHDAMYWYRQDPGQGLRLIYYSQIVNDFQKGDIAEGYSVSREKKESFPLTVTSAQKNPTAFYLCASSTPGLLMETQYFGPGTRLLVL.